These T cell receptor beta chains were read from a single sample in a study of Graves' ophthalmopathy and Graves' hyperthyroidism. TCRdb ran MiXCR on the multiplex PCR reads and lists one entry per CDR3 protein. The profile covers about 700,000 distinct CDR3 sequences, with about 40% appearing a single time and over 2.5% taken by the ten largest. Sequenced input: peripheral blood. The receptors come from an adult man with Graves' ophthalmopathy. CDR3s include the opening cysteine and the closing phenylalanine or tryptophan. Each record gives: CDR3 protein, V gene, J gene.

CAWSKGLLGSPLHF,TRBV30,TRBJ1-6
CASSYSSGATEAFF,TRBV6-2/TRBV6-3,TRBJ1-1
CASSMAWAGGFYEQYF,TRBV19,TRBJ2-7
CASSEDRGSGNTIYF,TRBV9,TRBJ1-3
CASSQNHGAYEQYF,TRBV14,TRBJ2-7
CAISVAPDDQPQYF,TRBV10-3,TRBJ2-5
CASSELETGGWTGELFF,TRBV25-1,TRBJ2-2
CASSEREGAAYEQYF,TRBV21-1,TRBJ2-7
CATSESGDHQPQHF,TRBV24-1,TRBJ1-5
CSVRDRFTYEQYF,TRBV29-1,TRBJ2-7